The 13 T cell receptor beta chains presented below share a single source sample, sequenced in a study of blood T cells in healthy people across ages (dated by TCRdb to between 2014 and 2016). Library method: 5' RACE. TCRdb shows the sequencer as Illumina HiSeq 2500. The second PCR ran for roughly 7 to 12 cycles and used a J-beta primer mix along with a sample-barcoded 5' primer. TCRdb's own reprocessing of the public reads used fastp at Q25 and MiXCR and kept productive beta chains. Rows are combined by CDR3 protein, so each entry shows the most common genes and DNA. Within this sample are roughly 800,000 distinct CDR3 sequences, with roughly 24% of them counted one time only. About 2.9% of the sample lies in the top ten. These data were likewise used in another study, on T cells of mothers and their children.

The sequencing input was blood. These receptors were obtained from a boy under 18 in good health.

For this clonotype: The junction departs from germline at one end; a sequencing error may be responsible. CDR3 DNA sequence: TGTGCCAGCAGTGGACCATACTCCTACAATGAGCGGTTCTTC. This sequence encodes CASSGPYSYNERFF. The J gene is TRBJ2-1, the V gene TRBV25-1; D remains ambiguous. CDR1 MGHDK and CDR2 SYGVNS come from the germline V gene. CDR3 length equals 14 residues.

This chain links TRBV29-1 with TRBJ1-2, with 7 bases aligning to TRBD1. The CDR3 covers 13 residues. The V gene end was trimmed by 6 bases and the J gene end by 7 bases; junction bases not matched to a gene: 11. CDR1 is SQVTM and CDR2 is ANQGSEA in the germline V gene. The DNA for the CDR3 is TGCAGCGTGTCCGACGAGGGGGCCTTTGGCTACACCTTC. It yields the protein CSVSDEGAFGYTF.

The chain links TRBV28 to TRBJ1-1; D gene uncertain. CDR1 and CDR2 (germline): MDHEN, SYDVKM. V dropped 6 bases and J dropped 8 bases, with 19 bases sitting between them. CDR3 length: 14 amino acids. The CDR3 DNA follows: TGTGCCAGCAGGGTTATGAACCATCTCCCGGAAGCTTTCTTT. Encoded protein: CASRVMNHLPEAFF.

This sequence joins TRBV7-2 and TRBJ2-1, with TRBD1 identical over 7 bases. Germline V CDR1 and CDR2: SGHTA, FQGNSA. With V trimmed by 5 bases and J by 0 bases, 13 bases remained unmatched. CDR3 length: 18 residues. The CDR3 is CASSLPARGKSSYNEQFF. For the CDR3, the DNA is TGTGCCAGCAGCCTCCCCGCCAGGGGGAAAAGCTCCTACAATGAGCAGTTCTTC.

This clonotype was seen a few times. V usage is TRBV5-1 and J usage is TRBJ2-3; D unresolved. The V end lost 4 bases, the J end lost 5 bases, and 20 bases lay between the germline ends. Germline CDR1 is SGHRS and CDR2 is YFSETQ. The CDR3 runs to 16 residues. CDR3 in amino acids: CASSRMGGVAGDTQYF. The CDR3 region has the DNA TGCGCCAGCAGCCGAATGGGTGGGGTTGCCGGAGATACGCAGTATTTT.

This clonotype was observed a handful of times. This sequence joins TRBV10-3 and TRBJ2-5, with 11 bases that match TRBD2. The end of the DNA aligns better with TRBJ2-1, so the J call may be wrong. The CDR3 consists of 17 residues. CDR1 is ENHRY and CDR2 is SYGVKD in the germline V gene. For the CDR3, the DNA is TGTGCCATCAGTGAGTCTGCTAGCGGGGGGTCGAGGAATGAGCAGTTCTTC. As protein: CAISESASGGSRNEQFF.

This chain uses TRBV10-1 with TRBJ2-3; D is unresolved. Deletions cut 6 bases from V and 5 bases from J, with 15 bases between. The CDR3 is 14 residues long. The germline gives CDR1 WNHNN, CDR2 SYGVQD (reference sequence). The CDR3 region is CASSERTLGDTQYF. DNA for the CDR3: TGCGCCAGCAGCGAAAGGACGTTGGGAGATACGCAGTATTTT.

This clonotype has a handful of counts. The V and J genes are TRBV5-1 and TRBJ1-1; TRBD1 might be the D (5 bases). Germline V gene data show CDR1 as SGHRS and CDR2 as YFSETQ. The CDR3 spans 12 residues. V was clipped by 0 bases and J by 7 bases, with 7 bases between them. CDR3 sequence reads: CASSLGQSEAFF. In nucleotides, the CDR3 is TGCGCCAGCAGCTTGGGACAGAGTGAAGCTTTCTTT.

This clonotype was observed a few times. The chain uses TRBV12-3 or TRBV12-4 and TRBJ1-1; 8 bases align to TRBD1. V trimming: 3 bases; J trimming: 3 bases; junction bases outside the gene matches: 6. The length of the CDR3 is 15 residues. The CDR3 here is CASSFSRGRDTEAFF. The CDR3 DNA follows: TGTGCCAGCAGTTTTAGCAGGGGGCGGGACACTGAAGCTTTCTTT.

CDR3: CASSLGGSLGFGGTIQYF. DNA for the CDR3: TGTGCCAGCAGTTTAGGGGGGTCCTTGGGTTTCGGCGGGACCATTCAGTACTTC. The chain carries TRBV12-3 or TRBV12-4 and TRBJ2-4; tentatively, D is TRBD2 (6 bases). V was cut by 1 base and J by 9 bases, with 25 bases left in between. The CDR3 runs to 18 residues.

J is TRBJ1-1 and V is TRBV3-1, with D perhaps matching TRBD1 (5 bases). Trimming removed 4 bases at V and 0 bases at J, with 15 bases between. The CDR3 has 16 amino acids. The germline V gene has CDR1 LGHDT and CDR2 YNNKEL (reference sequence). The CDR3 reads CASSPKEGWMNTEAFF. The CDR3 coding sequence is TGTGCCAGCAGCCCCAAGGAGGGGTGGATGAACACTGAAGCTTTCTTT. Full variable domain (remainder filled in from reference TRBV3-1 and TRBJ1-1): DTAVSQTPKYLVTQMGNDKSIKCEQNLGHDTMYWYKQDSKKFLKIMFSYNNKELIINETVPNRFSPKSPDKAHLNLHINSLELGDSAVYFCASSPKEGWMNTEAFFGQGTRLTVV.

This chain connects TRBV6-1 to TRBJ2-1; 9 bases are a match to TRBD2. This CDR3 is built from 17 residues. V lost 6 bases to trimming and J lost 0 bases; unmatched junction nucleotides: 9. CDR1 and CDR2 (germline): MNHNS, SASEGT. CDR3 region: CASSRGRGGGSYNEQFF. In nucleotides, the CDR3 is TGTGCCAGCAGCCGCGGGAGGGGAGGGGGCTCCTACAATGAGCAGTTCTTC.

The rearrangement joins TRBV19 to TRBJ2-3, with D perhaps assigned TRBD1 or TRBD2 (5 bases each). Germline assignment: CDR1 LNHDA and CDR2 SQIVND (reference sequence). The CDR3 runs to 14 residues. The V gene lost 5 bases and the J gene lost 5 bases, with 14 bases spanning the gap. CDR3 in amino acids: CASSVGTIEDTQYF. DNA of the CDR3: TGTGCCAGTAGTGTCGGGACGATTGAAGATACGCAGTATTTT.